The clone carrying this T cell receptor (beta chain) was seen a handful of times. The antigen is undetermined. Duration under 3 months, a NOSPECS grade of at least 4, and a Clinical Activity Score of at least 3 characterized the ophthalmopathy patients. Any patient presenting with uncontrolled infection, other autoimmune disease, pregnancy or lactation was left out. The PBMCs had their origin in approximately 10 ml of fresh peripheral blood. RNA transcripts were the template for amplifying TCR beta CDR3 regions. The HTBI set primed first-round TCR CDR3 RT-PCR. A single record per CDR3 protein comes from TCRdb applying MiXCR to the multiplex PCR reads. The data contain 360,000 or so distinct CDR3 sequences, 15% of them singletons. This record comes from a study of T cells in Graves' hyperthyroidism and ophthalmopathy. Study-wide results and caveats: Ophthalmopathy prediction by the model preceded onset by a median approximately 6.9 months.

Per the germline V gene, CDR1 is DFQATT and CDR2 is SNEGSKA (reference sequence). V lost 5 bases and J lost 6, with 13 bases in between. CDR3 length equals 12 residues. The gene calls are TRBV20-1 and TRBJ1-1, with D unresolved. The sequenced sample consisted of blood. The sequence came from a woman aged 55-70 years with Graves' ophthalmopathy. The CDR3 coding sequence is TGCAGTGCTTCCAGGTATAGCCCTGAAGCTTTCTTT. As protein: CSASRYSPEAFF.